This TCR beta chain was recovered during a study of T cell responses to AZD1222 COVID-19 vaccine. Sequencing was performed with immunoSEQ multiplex PCR; in TCRdb, only in-frame clones are kept and a portion is missing. Counted here are some 95,000 clones, roughly 88% occurring once; the ten biggest clones make up 9.5% to 13%. Findings and caveats of the study: A mostly white British donor set with more females was recruited, and clonal diversity was possibly underestimated. Vaccine-related CD4 TCRs covered spike, predominating at 160-218 and 743-854.

Notes on this clone: Its matching antigen is unknown.

The sequencing here drew on peripheral blood, taken 28 days after the second AZD1222 dose. This TCR came from an adult who received the AZD1222 COVID-19 vaccine.

CDR3 residues: CASSPAPQGTSLEQFF. In DNA, the CDR3 is TGTGCCAGCAGCCCCGCCCCCCAGGGTACTTCGTTGGAGCAGTTCTTC. This chain connects TRBV9 to TRBJ2-1, with a tentative D call TRBD1 (5 bases). V dropped 4 bases and J dropped 10 bases, with 24 bases sitting between them. Germline V gene data show CDR1 as SGDLS and CDR2 as YYNGEE. The CDR3 is made up of 16 amino acids. Together with reference TRBV9 and TRBJ2-1, the CDR3 gives the full variable domain: DSGVTQTPKHLITATGQRVTLRCSPRSGDLSVYWYQQSLDQGLQFLIQYYNGEERAKGNILERFSAQQFPDLHSELNLSSLELGDSALYFCASSPAPQGTSLEQFFGPGTRLTVL.